These 10 T cell receptor beta chains were all obtained from the same sample, sequenced in a study of T cell repertoires in cytomegalovirus infection. TCRdb used MiXCR to reprocess the reads, holding one entry per CDR3 protein. The data contain 110,000 or so distinct CDR3 sequences, 30% to 35% of them seen just once; the ten biggest clones take up 41%. These TCRs' antigens remain unknown. The material was CD8+ T cells from cultured PBMCs, obtained from culture after CMV antigen stimulation. The receptors derive from a human donor in good health (CMV status not recorded). Some clones in this sample may be carry-over from other donors' samples.

This clonotype was counted between two and nine times. The V gene is TRBV29-1, the J gene TRBJ2-7, with D perhaps TRBD1 (6 bases). Germline CDR1 SQVTM, CDR2 ANQGSEA. With 0 bases removed from V and 4 bases from J, the gap between germline ends came to 16 bases. This CDR3 is 15 amino acids long. The CDR3 is CSVEERTGMGYEQYF. The CDR3, as DNA: TGCAGCGTTGAAGAACGTACAGGGATGGGGTACGAGCAGTACTTC.

V gene TRBV7-9 combines with J gene TRBJ2-1; either TRBD1 or TRBD2 may supply D (5 bases each). V was shortened by 4 bases and J by 0 bases, with 13 bases between the two germline ends. This CDR3 is 16 amino acids long. Germline V CDR1 and CDR2: SEHNR, FQNEAQ (reference sequence). The CDR3 is CASSSGTGHSYNEQFF. The CDR3 bases are TGTGCCAGCAGCTCAGGAACGGGGCACTCCTACAATGAGCAGTTCTTC. The whole variable domain, remainder taken from reference TRBV7-9 and TRBJ2-1, is DTGVSQNPRHKITKRGQNVTFRCDPISEHNRLYWYRQTLGQGPEFLTYFQNEAQLEKSRLLSDRFSAERPKGSFSTLEIQRTEQGDSAMYLCASSSGTGHSYNEQFFGPGTRLTVL.

A few counts support this clonotype. The V call is TRBV6-2 or TRBV6-3, the J call TRBJ2-3; 10 nucleotides match TRBD2. In germline, CDR1 is MNHEY, CDR2 SVGEGT. This CDR3 is built from 16 residues. Trimming removed 5 bases from V and 4 bases from J; junction bases left unmatched: 9. The CDR3 protein is CASSRLAGNDADTQYF. DNA of the CDR3: TGTGCCAGCAGTAGACTAGCGGGTAATGATGCAGATACGCAGTATTTT.

The DNA for the CDR3 is TGTGCCAGCAGCCGCTCAGAGTTCTACGAGCAGTACTTC. It codes for CASSRSEFYEQYF. The chain combines TRBV7-6 with TRBJ2-7; no firm D call. The CDR3 runs to 13 residues. V lost 5 bases, J lost 3 bases, and 11 bases lay in between. Germline-derived CDR1 and CDR2 are SGHVS and FNYEAQ. Based on the CDR3 plus reference TRBV7-6 and TRBJ2-7, the full variable domain is GAGVSQSPRYKVTKRGQDVALRCDPISGHVSLYWYRQALGQGPEFLTYFNYEAQQDKSGLPNDRFSAERPEGSISTLTIQRTEQRDSAMYRCASSRSEFYEQYFGPGTRLTVT.

This clonotype showed up many times. V gene TRBV7-2 combines with J gene TRBJ2-5; 10 bases match TRBD2. The V and J ends lost 6 bases and 3 bases, in that order; junction bases with no gene match: 10. Germline V gives CDR1 SGHTA, CDR2 FQGNSA. This CDR3 region has 16 residues. The CDR3 nucleotides read TGTGCCAGCAGTCGTACTAGCGGGGACATTAAAGAGACCCAGTACTTC. It encodes CASSRTSGDIKETQYF.

This chain uses TRBV5-1 with TRBJ2-7, with D perhaps TRBD1 (5 bases). Trimming left V 0 bases short and J 2 bases short, with 9 bases between. Germline-derived CDR1 and CDR2 are SGHRS and YFSETQ. This CDR3 is built from 14 residues. The CDR3 region has the DNA TGCGCCAGCAGCTTGGGACAGACGGCCTACGAGCAGTACTTC. Translated, it gives CASSLGQTAYEQYF. Complete variable domain (other parts from reference TRBV5-1 and TRBJ2-7): KAGVTQTPRYLIKTRGQQVTLSCSPISGHRSVSWYQQTPGQGLQFLFEYFSETQRNKGNFPGRFSGRQFSNSRSEMNVSTLELGDSALYLCASSLGQTAYEQYFGPGTRLTVT.

The sample holds many counts of this clonotype. The J gene is TRBJ2-7, the V gene TRBV6-1; perhaps D is TRBD1 or TRBD2 (5 bases each). The V gene's germline CDR1 is MNHNS and CDR2 SASEGT. The CDR3 is 13 residues long. The V and J ends lost 7 bases and 3 bases respectively, with 13 bases between them. CDR3 DNA: TGTGCCAGCACCGAGGGGCGGGTCTACGAGCAGTACTTC. Amino acid sequence: CASTEGRVYEQYF.

The genes are TRBV28 and TRBJ1-5, with D unresolved. The CDR3 spans 14 residues. Trimming removed 2 bases at V and 3 bases at J, with 8 bases between. Germline V gives CDR1 MDHEN, CDR2 SYDVKM. The CDR3 DNA follows: TGTGCCAGCAGTTTACGAGGGTTCAATCAGCCCCAGCATTTT. It is translated as CASSLRGFNQPQHF.

J is TRBJ2-2 and V is TRBV28; 7 nucleotides match TRBD2. The CDR3 consists of 15 residues. The V and J ends lost 4 bases and 3 bases, in that order; junction bases with no gene match: 5. Germline V gene data show CDR1 as MDHEN and CDR2 as SYDVKM. Written as DNA, the CDR3 is TGTGCCAGCAGTTCGGCGGGGGTACACACCGGGGAGCTGTTTTTT. This gives the protein CASSSAGVHTGELFF.

This clonotype came up a few times. The chain carries TRBV7-2 and TRBJ2-2; D is ambiguous. CDR3 length: 14 amino acids. The ends were cut back, 2 bases at V and 5 bases at J, with 9 bases in the middle. Germline V gene data show CDR1 as SGHTA and CDR2 as FQGNSA. This CDR3 is CASSLPSATGELFF. CDR3 coding DNA: TGTGCCAGCAGCTTACCATCAGCTACCGGGGAGCTGTTTTTT.